The present T cell receptor (beta chain) was sequenced within a study of CD8 T cells in ankylosing spondylitis. General study findings and limits: There was a TCR beta motif, made of several highly homologous variants, that appeared characteristic of ankylosing spondylitis blood. CD8+ cells made up the disease-linked clones, which were relatively rare in peripheral blood.

There are 13 residues in the CDR3. Trimming took off 0 bases at V and 7 bases at J, with 8 bases between the two ends. Germline CDR1 reads SGDLS; CDR2 reads YYNGEE. Making use of molecular barcodes, quantitative 5'-RACE generated TCR beta libraries. MiXCR, applied by TCRdb to the 5' RACE reads, yields one record per CDR3 protein. The table lists approximately 25,000 distinct CDR3 sequences, about 2.5% of them singletons. Sample share makes this clonotype medium-sized (0.01 to 0.1%). Its antigen is as yet unknown. V is TRBV9 and J is TRBJ2-1; D unresolved. The sequence was collected from a female donor with ankylosing spondylitis or in good health (not recorded which). The sample was blood, either unsorted or a sorted T cell fraction (not recorded which). The DNA for the CDR3 is TGTGCCAGCAGCGTAGGAGCCCCAAATGAGCAGTTCTTC. Translating it yields CASSVGAPNEQFF.